Listed below are T cell receptor beta chains from one sample, sequenced in a study of T cell clonotyping in hematopoietic cell transplantation. Sequenced by immunoSEQ multiplex PCR; TCRdb stores in-frame clones only, minus some. The table shows roughly 13,000 clones, with 85% to 95% occurring only once. Sequencing was performed on PBMCs, taken 30 days after allogeneic stem cell transplant. The receptor set was obtained from a male patient aged 55 to 69 who had an allogeneic stem cell transplant from an unrelated donor, so the T cells may come from the graft donor. Some clones in this sample may be carry-over from other donors' samples. Both conserved end residues are part of each CDR3. Each record gives: J gene, D gene, V gene, clone size, CDR3 DNA, CDR3 protein. The D gene is left open where the match is weak. Clone size, where shown, is once, few, many, or a class for clones that have expanded.

>TRBJ1-5|.|TRBV28|.
TGTGCCAGCAGTGGGGACGGCGACGAAGGTCAGCCCCAGCATTTT
CASSGDGDEGQPQHF
>TRBJ2-3|.|TRBV29-1|.
TGCAGCGTAGGAACGGACACAGATACGCAGTATTTT
CSVGTDTDTQYF
>TRBJ2-1|.|TRBV9|.
TGTGCCAGCAGCCCAGACTTATCCTACAATGAGCAGTTCTTC
CASSPDLSYNEQFF
>TRBJ2-2|.|TRBV7-3|medium-sized
TGTGCCAGCAGCTTAGAGGGACTTTCAGGGGAGCTGTTTTTT
CASSLEGLSGELFF
>TRBJ1-3|.|TRBV19|.
TGTGCCAGTACCCCCCGCTACTCTGGAAACACCATATATTTT
CASTPRYSGNTIYF
>TRBJ1-2|TRBD1|TRBV6-5|.
TGTGCCAGCAGAGAACAGGGGTCCTATGGCTACACCTTC
CASREQGSYGYTF
>TRBJ1-2|TRBD1|TRBV6-5|.
TGTGCCAGCAGTTACCCGGGACAGGGGGCCGATGGCTACACCTTC
CASSYPGQGADGYTF
>TRBJ1-1|TRBD1|TRBV19|.
TGTGCCAGTAGGACCCGGGACAGGGCCACTGAAGCTTTCTTT
CASRTRDRATEAFF
>TRBJ1-2|.|TRBV9|.
TGTGCCAGCAGCGCCGCGAGGACGGGGGGGTCCGGCTATGGCTACACCTTC
CASSAARTGGSGYGYTF
>TRBJ2-6|TRBD1|TRBV19|.
TGTGCCAGTAGTCCACAGGGGGGCTCTGGGGCCAACGTCCTGACTTTC
CASSPQGGSGANVLTF
>TRBJ2-5|.|TRBV6-1|once
TGTGCCAGCACTGGCGCGGAGACCCAGTACTTC
CASTGAETQYF
>TRBJ2-5|.|TRBV4-1|.
TGCGCCAGCAGCCGCTGGTCGGGGGGCGAAGAGACCCAGTACTTC
CASSRWSGGEETQYF
>TRBJ1-1|.|TRBV13|.
TGTGCCAGCAGCCGAGGGGGTTTCGGGGGCGAAGCTTTCTTT
CASSRGGFGGEAFF
>TRBJ2-5|.|TRBV29-1|once
TGCAGCGTCCAGGGTTATGGGGAGACCCAGTACTTC
CSVQGYGETQYF
>TRBJ2-5|TRBD2|TRBV5-4|.
TGTGCCAGCAGCCTAGCGGGGGCCCAAGAGACCCAGTACTTC
CASSLAGAQETQYF
>TRBJ2-7|TRBD2|TRBV5-1|.
TGCGCCAGCAGCTTGGAAACTAGCGGGGGGGCCAGGGAGCAGTACTTC
CASSLETSGGAREQYF
>TRBJ1-1|.|TRBV4-2|.
TGTGCCAGCAGCCAAGGGTCAAGGTCGGCTTTCTTT
CASSQGSRSAFF
>TRBJ2-3|.|TRBV7-2|.
TGTGCCAGCAGCTTAGCCGTGCGGGGTGGTCTAGATACGCAGTATTTT
CASSLAVRGGLDTQYF
>TRBJ1-5|.|TRBV27|.
TGTGCCAGCAGGCCAACTAATCCTGGATTATATCAGCCCCAGCATTTT
CASRPTNPGLYQPQHF
>TRBJ1-2|.|TRBV29-1|.
TGCAGCGTTGAACCAGGGAACTATGGCTACACCTTC
CSVEPGNYGYTF
>TRBJ1-5|.|TRBV28|once
TGTGCCAGCAGTTGGGGGATTAGCAATCAGCCCCAGCATTTT
CASSWGISNQPQHF
>TRBJ2-7|TRBD1|TRBV2|.
TGTGCCAGCAGTCCGGGACAGCACTACGAGCAGTACTTC
CASSPGQHYEQYF
>TRBJ1-3|TRBD1|TRBV30|once
TGTGCCTGGAGAAATGGACAGGGGGCAGCTGGAAACACCATATATTTT
CAWRNGQGAAGNTIYF
>TRBJ1-2|TRBD1|TRBV10-3|once
TGTGCCATCAGTGAGTCGAGGACAGGGTCTAACTATGGCTACACCTTC
CAISESRTGSNYGYTF
>TRBJ2-2|.|TRBV7-7|.
TGTGCTAGCAGCTTCTCTTTGGACACCGGGGAGCTGTTTTTT
CASSFSLDTGELFF
>TRBJ1-6|.|TRBV19|.
TGTGCCAGTACCGAGGCGGGGCCCACTTCACCCCTCCACTTT
CASTEAGPTSPLHF
>TRBJ1-2|.|TRBV10-3|.
TGTGCCATCAGCCGAGAGAGATCCGGCTACACCTTC
CAISRERSGYTF
>TRBJ2-3|.|TRBV5-1|once
TGCGCCAGCAGCTCGGGAGTATTGAGCACAGATACGCAGTATTTT
CASSSGVLSTDTQYF
>TRBJ1-1|.|TRBV11-1|.
TGTGCCAGCAGCTTCGAGGGGGTGAACACTGAAGCTTTCTTT
CASSFEGVNTEAFF
>TRBJ1-1|TRBD1|TRBV7-2|.
TGTGCCAGCAGCCAGAGCGGAGGGGGCAGTGAAGCTTTCTTT
CASSQSGGGSEAFF
>TRBJ1-1|.|TRBV7-3|.
TGTGCCAGCAGCTTACAAGGGGGTACTGAAGCTTTCTTT
CASSLQGGTEAFF
>TRBJ2-5|TRBD2|TRBV2|.
TGTGCCAGCAGTGAACTGGCTAGCGGAGAGACCCAGTACTTC
CASSELASGETQYF
>TRBJ2-5|.|TRBV19|.
TGTGCCAGTGCCTGGACAGCGCAAGAGACCCAGTACTTC
CASAWTAQETQYF
>TRBJ1-1|.|TRBV4-1|.
TGCGCCAGCAGCCAAGCGGGGGGAGGTCGGGCTGAAGCTTTCTTT
CASSQAGGGRAEAFF
>TRBJ2-1|.|TRBV9|.
TGTGCCAGCAGCGTAGCGCCTGTGGCCAATGAGCAGTTCTTC
CASSVAPVANEQFF
>TRBJ1-2|.|TRBV18|.
TGTGCCAGCTCACCTCCAGGGGTGGGGTATGGCTACACCTTC
CASSPPGVGYGYTF
>TRBJ2-2|TRBD2|TRBV6-5|once
TGTGCCAGCAGTTACTCCGGGGGGGTGAACACCGGGGAGCTGTTTTTT
CASSYSGGVNTGELFF
>TRBJ1-1|.|TRBV7-9|.
TGTGCCAGCAGCTTGAGGGCACCGAACACTGAAGCTTTCTTT
CASSLRAPNTEAFF